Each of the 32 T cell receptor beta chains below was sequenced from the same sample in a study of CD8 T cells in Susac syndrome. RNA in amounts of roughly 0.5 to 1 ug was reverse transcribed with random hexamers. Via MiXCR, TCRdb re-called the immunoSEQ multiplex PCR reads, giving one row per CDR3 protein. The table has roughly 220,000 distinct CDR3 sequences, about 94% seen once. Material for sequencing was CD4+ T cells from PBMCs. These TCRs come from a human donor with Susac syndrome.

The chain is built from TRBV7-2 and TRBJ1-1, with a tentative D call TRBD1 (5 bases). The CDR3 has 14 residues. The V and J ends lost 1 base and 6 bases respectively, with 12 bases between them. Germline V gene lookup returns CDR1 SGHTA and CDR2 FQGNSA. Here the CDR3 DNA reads TGTGCCAGCAGCTTAGTACTAGTGACAGCTGAAGCTTTCTTT. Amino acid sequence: CASSLVLVTAEAFF.

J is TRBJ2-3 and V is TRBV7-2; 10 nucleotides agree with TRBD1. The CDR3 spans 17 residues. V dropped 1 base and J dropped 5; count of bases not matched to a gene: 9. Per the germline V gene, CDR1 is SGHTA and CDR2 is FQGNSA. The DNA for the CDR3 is TGTGCCAGCAGCTTAGGAGACAGGGGGCGATTGGGAGATACGCAGTATTTT. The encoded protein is CASSLGDRGRLGDTQYF.

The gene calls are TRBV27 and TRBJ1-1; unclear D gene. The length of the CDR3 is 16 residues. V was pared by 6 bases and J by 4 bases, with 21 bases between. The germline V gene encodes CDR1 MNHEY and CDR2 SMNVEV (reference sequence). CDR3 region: CASSPLGTERRTEAFF. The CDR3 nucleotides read TGTGCCAGCAGCCCGCTCGGCACAGAAAGACGCACTGAAGCTTTCTTT.

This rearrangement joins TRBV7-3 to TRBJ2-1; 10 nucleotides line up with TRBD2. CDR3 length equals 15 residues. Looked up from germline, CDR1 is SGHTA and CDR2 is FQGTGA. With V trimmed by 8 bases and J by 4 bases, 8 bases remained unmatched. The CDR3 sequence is CASAQSGGDYNEQFF. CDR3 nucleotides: TGTGCCAGCGCCCAAAGCGGGGGGGATTACAATGAGCAGTTCTTC.

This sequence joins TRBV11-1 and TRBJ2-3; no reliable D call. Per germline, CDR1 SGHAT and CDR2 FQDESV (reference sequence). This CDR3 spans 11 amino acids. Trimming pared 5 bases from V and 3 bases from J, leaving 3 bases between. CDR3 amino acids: CASSKTDTQYF. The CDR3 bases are TGTGCCAGCAGCAAGACAGATACGCAGTATTTT.

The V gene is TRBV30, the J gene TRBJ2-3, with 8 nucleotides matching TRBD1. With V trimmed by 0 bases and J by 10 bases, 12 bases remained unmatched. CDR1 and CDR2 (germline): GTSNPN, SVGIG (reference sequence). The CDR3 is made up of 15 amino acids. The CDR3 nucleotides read TGTGCCTGGAGTGTACCAGGGGGCATTCTATTAGCGCAGTATTTT. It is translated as CAWSVPGGILLAQYF.

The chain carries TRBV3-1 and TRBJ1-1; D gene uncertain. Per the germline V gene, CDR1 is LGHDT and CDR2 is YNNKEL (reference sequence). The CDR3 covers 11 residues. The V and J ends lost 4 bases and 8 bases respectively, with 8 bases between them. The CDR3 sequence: CASSRNGEAFF. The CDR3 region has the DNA TGTGCCAGCAGCCGCAACGGAGAAGCTTTCTTT.

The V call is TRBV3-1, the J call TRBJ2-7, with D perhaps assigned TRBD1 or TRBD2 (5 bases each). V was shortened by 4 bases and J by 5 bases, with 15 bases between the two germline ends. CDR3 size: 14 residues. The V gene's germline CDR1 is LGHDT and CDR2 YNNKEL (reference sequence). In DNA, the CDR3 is TGTGCCAGCAGCCGTCAGGTGGGGGACGACGAGCAGTACTTC. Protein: CASSRQVGDDEQYF.

The CDR3 loop is CASSLAGGTAYNSPLHF. CDR3 nucleotide sequence: TGTGCCAGCAGCTTGGCTGGTGGGACGGCCTATAATTCACCCCTCCACTTT. The V and J genes are TRBV5-4 and TRBJ1-6, with D perhaps TRBD1 (5 bases). In germline, CDR1 is SGHNT, CDR2 YYREEE (reference sequence). This CDR3 has 17 residues. V lost 0 bases to trimming and J lost 2 bases, with 12 bases between them.

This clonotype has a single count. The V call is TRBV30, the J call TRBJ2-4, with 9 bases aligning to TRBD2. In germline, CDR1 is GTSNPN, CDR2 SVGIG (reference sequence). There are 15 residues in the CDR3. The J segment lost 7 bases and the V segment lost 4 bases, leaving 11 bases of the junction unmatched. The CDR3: CAWTEGLAFRNIQYF. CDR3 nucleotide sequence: TGTGCCTGGACAGAGGGACTAGCTTTTCGGAACATTCAGTACTTC. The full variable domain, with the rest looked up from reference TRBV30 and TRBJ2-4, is SQTIHQWPATLVQPVGSPLSLECTVEGTSNPNLYWYRQAAGRGLQLLFYSVGIGQISSEVPQNLSASRPQDRQFILSSKKLLLSDSGFYLCAWTEGLAFRNIQYFGAGTRLSVL.

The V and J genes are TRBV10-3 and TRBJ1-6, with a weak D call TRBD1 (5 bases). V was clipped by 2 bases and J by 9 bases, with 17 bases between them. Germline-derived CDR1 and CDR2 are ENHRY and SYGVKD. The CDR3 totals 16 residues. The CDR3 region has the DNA TGTGCCATCAGTGAGGGGGGGACGGGGGTAGGTTCACCCCTCCACTTT. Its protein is CAISEGGTGVGSPLHF.

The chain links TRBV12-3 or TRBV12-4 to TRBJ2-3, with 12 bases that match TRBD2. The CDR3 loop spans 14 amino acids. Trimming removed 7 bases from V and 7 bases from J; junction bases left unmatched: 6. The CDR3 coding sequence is TGTGCCAGCAACCCTAGCGGGGGGGCAAATACGCAGTATTTT. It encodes CASNPSGGANTQYF.

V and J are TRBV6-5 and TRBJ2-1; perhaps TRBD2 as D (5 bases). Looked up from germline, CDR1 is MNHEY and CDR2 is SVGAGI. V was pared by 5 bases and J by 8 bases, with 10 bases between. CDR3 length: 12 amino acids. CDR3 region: CASSPRGYEQFF. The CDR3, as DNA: TGTGCCAGCAGTCCACGCGGGTATGAGCAGTTCTTC.

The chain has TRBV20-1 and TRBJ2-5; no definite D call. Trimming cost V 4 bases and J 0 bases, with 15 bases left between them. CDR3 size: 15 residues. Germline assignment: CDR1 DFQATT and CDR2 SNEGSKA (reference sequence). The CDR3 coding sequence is TGCAGTGCTAACCTCCCTGGGCAGAACCAAGAGACCCAGTACTTC. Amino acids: CSANLPGQNQETQYF.

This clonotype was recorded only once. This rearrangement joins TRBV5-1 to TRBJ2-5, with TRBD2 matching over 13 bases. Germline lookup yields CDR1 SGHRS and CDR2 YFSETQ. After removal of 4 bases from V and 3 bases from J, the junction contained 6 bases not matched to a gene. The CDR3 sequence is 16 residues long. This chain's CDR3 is CASSLTGTSGEETQYF. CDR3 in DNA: TGCGCCAGCAGCCTGACCGGGACTAGCGGGGAAGAGACCCAGTACTTC.

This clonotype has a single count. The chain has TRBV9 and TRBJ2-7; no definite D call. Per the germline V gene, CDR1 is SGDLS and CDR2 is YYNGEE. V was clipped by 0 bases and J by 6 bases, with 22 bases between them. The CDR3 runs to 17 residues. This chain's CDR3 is CASSVAGQVDGWSEQYF. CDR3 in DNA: TGTGCCAGCAGCGTAGCCGGTCAGGTCGATGGGTGGAGCGAGCAGTACTTC.

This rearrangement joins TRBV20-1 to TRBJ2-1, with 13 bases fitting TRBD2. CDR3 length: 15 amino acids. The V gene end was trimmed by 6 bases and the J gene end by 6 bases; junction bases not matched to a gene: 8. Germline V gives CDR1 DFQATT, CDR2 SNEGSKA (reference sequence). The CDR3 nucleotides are TGCAGTGCAGGAACTAGCGGGGGGGCGGCCAATGAGCAGTTCTTC. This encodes CSAGTSGGAANEQFF.

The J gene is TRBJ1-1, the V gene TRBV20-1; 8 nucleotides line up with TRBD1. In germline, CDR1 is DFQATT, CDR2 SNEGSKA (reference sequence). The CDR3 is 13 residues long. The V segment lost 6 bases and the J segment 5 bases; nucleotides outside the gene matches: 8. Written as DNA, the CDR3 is TGCAGTGCCACAGGGGGGGGAACAACTGAAGCTTTCTTT. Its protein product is CSATGGGTTEAFF.

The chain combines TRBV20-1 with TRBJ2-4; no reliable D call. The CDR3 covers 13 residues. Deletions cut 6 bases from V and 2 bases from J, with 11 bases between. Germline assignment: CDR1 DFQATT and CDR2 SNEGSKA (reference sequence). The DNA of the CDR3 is TGCAGTGCCCCCCCGGCGTCCAAAAACATTCAGTACTTC. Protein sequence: CSAPPASKNIQYF.

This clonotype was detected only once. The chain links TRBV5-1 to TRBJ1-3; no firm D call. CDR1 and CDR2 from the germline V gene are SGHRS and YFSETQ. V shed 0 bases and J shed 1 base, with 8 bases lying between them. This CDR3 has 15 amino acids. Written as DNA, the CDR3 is TGCGCCAGCAGCTTGGGAGGAGTTTCTGGAAACACCATATATTTT. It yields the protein CASSLGGVSGNTIYF.

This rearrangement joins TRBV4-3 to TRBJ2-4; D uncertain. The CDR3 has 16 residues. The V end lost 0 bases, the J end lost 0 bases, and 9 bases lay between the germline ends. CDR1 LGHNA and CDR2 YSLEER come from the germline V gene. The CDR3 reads CASSQENLLAKNIQYF. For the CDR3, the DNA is TGCGCCAGCAGCCAAGAAAACCTTCTAGCCAAAAACATTCAGTACTTC.

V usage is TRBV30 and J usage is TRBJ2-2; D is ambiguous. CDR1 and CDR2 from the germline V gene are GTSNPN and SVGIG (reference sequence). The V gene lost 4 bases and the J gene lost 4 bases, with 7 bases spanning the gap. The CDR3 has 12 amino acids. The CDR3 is CAWIRVTGELFF. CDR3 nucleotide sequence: TGTGCCTGGATTAGAGTCACCGGGGAGCTGTTTTTT.

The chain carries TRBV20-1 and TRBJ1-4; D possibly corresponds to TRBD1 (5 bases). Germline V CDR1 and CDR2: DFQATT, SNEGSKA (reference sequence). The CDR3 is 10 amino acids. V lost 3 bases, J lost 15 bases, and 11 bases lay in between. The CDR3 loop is CSASSGTVFF. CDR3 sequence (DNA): TGCAGTGCTAGCTCCGGGACGGTGTTTTTT.

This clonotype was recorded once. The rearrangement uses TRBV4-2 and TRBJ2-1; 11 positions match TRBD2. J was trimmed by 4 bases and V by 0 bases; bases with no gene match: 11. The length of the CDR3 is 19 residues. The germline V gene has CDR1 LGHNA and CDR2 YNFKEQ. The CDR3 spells CASSQDETSGVGGYNEQFF. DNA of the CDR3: TGTGCCAGCAGCCAAGACGAGACTAGCGGGGTCGGTGGGTACAATGAGCAGTTCTTC.

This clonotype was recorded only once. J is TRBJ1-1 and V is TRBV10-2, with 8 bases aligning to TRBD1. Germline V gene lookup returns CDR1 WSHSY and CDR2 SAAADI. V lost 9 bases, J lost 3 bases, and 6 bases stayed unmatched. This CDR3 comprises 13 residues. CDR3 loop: CARGATGDTEAFF. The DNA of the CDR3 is TGCGCCAGAGGGGCGACAGGGGACACTGAAGCTTTCTTT.

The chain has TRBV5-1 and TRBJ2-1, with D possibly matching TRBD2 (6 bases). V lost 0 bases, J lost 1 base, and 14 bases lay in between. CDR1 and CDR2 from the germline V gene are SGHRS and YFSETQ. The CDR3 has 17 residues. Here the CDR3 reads CASSLAGGANSYNEQFF. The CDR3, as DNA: TGCGCCAGCAGCTTGGCGGGCGGGGCGAATTCCTACAATGAGCAGTTCTTC.

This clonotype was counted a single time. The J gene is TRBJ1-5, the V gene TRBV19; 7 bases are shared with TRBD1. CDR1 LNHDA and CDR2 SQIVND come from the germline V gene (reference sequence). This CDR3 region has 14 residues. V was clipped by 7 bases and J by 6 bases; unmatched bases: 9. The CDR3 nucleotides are TGTGCCAGTACCTTCGGGACAGAGGGTCAGCCCCAGCATTTT. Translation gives CASTFGTEGQPQHF.

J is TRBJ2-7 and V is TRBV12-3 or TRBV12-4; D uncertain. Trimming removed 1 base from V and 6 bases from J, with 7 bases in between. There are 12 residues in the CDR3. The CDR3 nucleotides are TGTGCCAGCAGTTTAGGAGTCCCCGAGCAGTACTTC. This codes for CASSLGVPEQYF.

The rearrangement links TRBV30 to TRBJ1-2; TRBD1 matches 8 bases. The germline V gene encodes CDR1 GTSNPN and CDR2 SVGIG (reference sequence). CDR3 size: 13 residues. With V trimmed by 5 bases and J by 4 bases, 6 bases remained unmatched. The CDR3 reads CAWWTGSFYGYTF. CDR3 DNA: TGTGCCTGGTGGACAGGGTCCTTCTATGGCTACACCTTC.

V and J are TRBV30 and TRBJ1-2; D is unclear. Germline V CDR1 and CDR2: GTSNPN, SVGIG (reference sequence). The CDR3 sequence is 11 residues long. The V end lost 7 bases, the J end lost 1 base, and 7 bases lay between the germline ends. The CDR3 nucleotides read TGTGCCTTTGGTGTTAACTATGGCTACACCTTC. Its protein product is CAFGVNYGYTF.

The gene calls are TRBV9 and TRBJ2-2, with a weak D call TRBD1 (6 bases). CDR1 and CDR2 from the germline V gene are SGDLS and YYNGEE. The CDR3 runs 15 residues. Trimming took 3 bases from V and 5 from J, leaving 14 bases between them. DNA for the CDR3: TGTGCCAGCAGCGCCGGGACACCCAAGACCGGGGAGCTGTTTTTT. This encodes CASSAGTPKTGELFF.

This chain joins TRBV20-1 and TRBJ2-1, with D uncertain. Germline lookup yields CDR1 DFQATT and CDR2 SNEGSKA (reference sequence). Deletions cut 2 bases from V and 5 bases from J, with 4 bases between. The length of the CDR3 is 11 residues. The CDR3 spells CSARRNNEQFF. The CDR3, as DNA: TGCAGTGCTAGACGTAACAATGAGCAGTTCTTC.